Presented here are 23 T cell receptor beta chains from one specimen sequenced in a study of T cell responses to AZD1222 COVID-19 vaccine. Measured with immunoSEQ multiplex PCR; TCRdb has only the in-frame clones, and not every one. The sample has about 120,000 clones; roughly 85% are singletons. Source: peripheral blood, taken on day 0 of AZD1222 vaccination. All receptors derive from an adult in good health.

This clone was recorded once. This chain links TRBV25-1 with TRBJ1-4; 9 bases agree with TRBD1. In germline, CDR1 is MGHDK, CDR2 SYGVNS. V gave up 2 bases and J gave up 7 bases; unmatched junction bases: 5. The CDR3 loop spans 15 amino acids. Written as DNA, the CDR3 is TGTGCCAGCAGTGAAGGGGACAGGGTTCTTGAAAAACTGTTTTTT. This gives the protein CASSEGDRVLEKLFF.

In DNA, the CDR3 is TGCGCCAGCAGCTTGCGACAGGAGAGTACTGAAGCTTTCTTT. Amino acid sequence: CASSLRQESTEAFF. The V and J genes are TRBV5-1 and TRBJ1-1; weak D call: TRBD1 (6 bases). V was cut by 1 base and J by 5 bases, with 12 bases left in between. Germline-derived CDR1 and CDR2 are SGHRS and YFSETQ. CDR3 length: 14 amino acids.

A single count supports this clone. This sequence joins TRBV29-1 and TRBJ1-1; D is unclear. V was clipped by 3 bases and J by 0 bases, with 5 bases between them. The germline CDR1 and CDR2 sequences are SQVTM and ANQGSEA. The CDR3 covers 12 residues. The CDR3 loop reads CSVDTVNTEAFF. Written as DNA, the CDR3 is TGCAGCGTTGACACCGTGAACACTGAAGCTTTCTTT.

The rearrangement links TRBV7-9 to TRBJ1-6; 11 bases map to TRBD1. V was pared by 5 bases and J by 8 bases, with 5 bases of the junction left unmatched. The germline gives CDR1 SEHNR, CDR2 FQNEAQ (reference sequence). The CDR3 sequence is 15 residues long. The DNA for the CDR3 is TGTGCCAGCAGCCCGGACAGGGGGCCTGATTCACCCCTCCACTTT. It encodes CASSPDRGPDSPLHF.

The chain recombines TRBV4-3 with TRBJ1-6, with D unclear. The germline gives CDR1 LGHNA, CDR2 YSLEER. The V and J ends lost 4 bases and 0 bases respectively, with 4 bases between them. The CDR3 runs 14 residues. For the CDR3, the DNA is TGCGCCAGCAGCCGTAGCTCCTATAATTCACCCCTCCACTTT. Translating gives CASSRSSYNSPLHF.

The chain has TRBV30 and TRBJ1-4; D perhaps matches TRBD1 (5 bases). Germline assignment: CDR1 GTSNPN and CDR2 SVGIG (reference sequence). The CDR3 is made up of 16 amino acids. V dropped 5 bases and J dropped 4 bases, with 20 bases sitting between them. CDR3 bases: TGTGCCTGGGAATTGTCCCCGGGACGTATTAATGAAAAACTGTTTTTT. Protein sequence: CAWELSPGRINEKLFF.

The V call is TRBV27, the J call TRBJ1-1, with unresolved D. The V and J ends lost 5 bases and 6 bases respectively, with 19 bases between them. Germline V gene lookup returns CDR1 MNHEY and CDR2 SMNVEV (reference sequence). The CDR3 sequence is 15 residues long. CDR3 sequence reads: CASSPAGGVGAEAFF. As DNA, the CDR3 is TGTGCCAGCAGTCCAGCAGGCGGGGTTGGGGCTGAAGCTTTCTTT.

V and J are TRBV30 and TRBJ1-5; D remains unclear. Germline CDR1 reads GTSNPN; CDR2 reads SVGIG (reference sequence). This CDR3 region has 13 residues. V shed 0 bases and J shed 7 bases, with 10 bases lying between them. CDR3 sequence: CAWSVGSEQPQHF. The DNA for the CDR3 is TGTGCCTGGAGTGTAGGGTCGGAACAGCCCCAGCATTTT. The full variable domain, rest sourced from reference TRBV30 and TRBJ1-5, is SQTIHQWPATLVQPVGSPLSLECTVEGTSNPNLYWYRQAAGRGLQLLFYSVGIGQISSEVPQNLSASRPQDRQFILSSKKLLLSDSGFYLCAWSVGSEQPQHFGDGTRLSIL.

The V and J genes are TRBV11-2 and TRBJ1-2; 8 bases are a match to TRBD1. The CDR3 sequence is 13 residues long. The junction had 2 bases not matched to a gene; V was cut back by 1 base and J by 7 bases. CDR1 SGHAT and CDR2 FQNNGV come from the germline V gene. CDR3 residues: CASSLGTGSGYTF. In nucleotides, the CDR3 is TGTGCCAGCAGCTTAGGGACAGGGTCTGGCTACACCTTC. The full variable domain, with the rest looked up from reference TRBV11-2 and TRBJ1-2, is EAGVAQSPRYKIIEKRQSVAFWCNPISGHATLYWYQQILGQGPKLLIQFQNNGVVDDSQLPKDRFSAERLKGVDSTLKIQPAKLEDSAVYLCASSLGTGSGYTFGSGTRLTVV.

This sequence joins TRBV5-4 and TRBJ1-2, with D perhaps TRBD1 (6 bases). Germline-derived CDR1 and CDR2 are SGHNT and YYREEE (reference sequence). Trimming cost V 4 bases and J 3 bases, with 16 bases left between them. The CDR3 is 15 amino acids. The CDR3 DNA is TGTGCCAGCAGCACCCCGGAACAGGGCGACTATGGCTACACCTTC. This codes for CASSTPEQGDYGYTF.

CDR3 loop: CAREQGSSYEQYF. The CDR3 DNA follows: TGTGCCAGGGAGCAGGGGAGCTCCTACGAGCAGTACTTC. The rearrangement uses TRBV5-4 and TRBJ2-7, with TRBD1 as a possible D gene (6 bases). The CDR3 covers 13 residues. Deletions cut 8 bases from V and 0 bases from J, with 12 bases between. Germline assignment: CDR1 SGHNT and CDR2 YYREEE (reference sequence).

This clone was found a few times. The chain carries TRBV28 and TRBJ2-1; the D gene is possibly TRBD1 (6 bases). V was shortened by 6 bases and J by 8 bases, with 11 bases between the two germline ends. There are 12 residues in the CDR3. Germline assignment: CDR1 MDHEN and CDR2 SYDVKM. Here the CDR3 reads CASRAGVYEQFF. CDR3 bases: TGTGCCAGCAGGGCAGGGGTGTATGAGCAGTTCTTC.

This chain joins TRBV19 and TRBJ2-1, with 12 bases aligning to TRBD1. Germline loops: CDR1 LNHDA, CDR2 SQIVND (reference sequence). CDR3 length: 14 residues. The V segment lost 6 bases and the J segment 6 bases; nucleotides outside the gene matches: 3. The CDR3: CASSRDRGPNEQFF. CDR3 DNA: TGTGCCAGTAGCCGGGACAGGGGGCCCAATGAGCAGTTCTTC. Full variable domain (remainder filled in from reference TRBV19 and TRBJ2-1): DGGITQSPKYLFRKEGQNVTLSCEQNLNHDAMYWYRQDPGQGLRLIYYSQIVNDFQKGDIAEGYSVSREKKESFPLTVTSAQKNPTAFYLCASSRDRGPNEQFFGPGTRLTVL.

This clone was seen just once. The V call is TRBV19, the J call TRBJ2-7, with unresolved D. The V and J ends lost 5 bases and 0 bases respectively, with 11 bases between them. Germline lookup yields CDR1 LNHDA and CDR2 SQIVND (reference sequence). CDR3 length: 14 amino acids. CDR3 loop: CASSPRLRSYEQYF. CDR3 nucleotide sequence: TGTGCCAGTAGTCCGAGACTCCGCTCCTACGAGCAGTACTTC.

CDR3 bases: TGTGCCAGCAGTTATTTTCCCGGGAGAAATCAGCCCCAGCATTTT. This sequence encodes CASSYFPGRNQPQHF. This chain links TRBV6-6 with TRBJ1-5; no definite D call. This CDR3 spans 15 amino acids. Trimming removed 3 bases at V and 4 bases at J, with 13 bases between. The germline V gene encodes CDR1 MNHNY and CDR2 SVGAGI (reference sequence).

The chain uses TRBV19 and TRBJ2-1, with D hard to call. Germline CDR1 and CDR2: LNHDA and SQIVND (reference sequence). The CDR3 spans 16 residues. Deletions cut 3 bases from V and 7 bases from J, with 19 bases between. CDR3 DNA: TGTGCCAGTAGTATGTCTCCCCTCACGACGATGAATGAGCAGTTCTTC. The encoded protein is CASSMSPLTTMNEQFF.

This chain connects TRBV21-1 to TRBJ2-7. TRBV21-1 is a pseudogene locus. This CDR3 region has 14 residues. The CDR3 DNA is TGTGCCAGCAGCAAAGAGGGGAGCTCCTACGAGCAGTACTTC. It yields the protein CASSKEGSSYEQYF.

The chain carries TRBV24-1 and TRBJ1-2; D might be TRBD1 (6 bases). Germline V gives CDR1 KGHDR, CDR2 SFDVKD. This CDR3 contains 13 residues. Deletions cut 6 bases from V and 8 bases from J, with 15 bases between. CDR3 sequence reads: CATSRDTLDGYTF. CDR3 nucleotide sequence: TGTGCCACCAGTAGGGACACCCTTGACGGCTACACCTTC.

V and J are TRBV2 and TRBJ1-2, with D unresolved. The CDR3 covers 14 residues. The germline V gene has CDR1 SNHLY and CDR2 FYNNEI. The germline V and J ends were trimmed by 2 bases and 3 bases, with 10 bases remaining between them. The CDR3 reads CASSENSDDYGYTF. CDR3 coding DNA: TGTGCCAGCAGTGAAAACAGCGACGACTATGGCTACACCTTC.

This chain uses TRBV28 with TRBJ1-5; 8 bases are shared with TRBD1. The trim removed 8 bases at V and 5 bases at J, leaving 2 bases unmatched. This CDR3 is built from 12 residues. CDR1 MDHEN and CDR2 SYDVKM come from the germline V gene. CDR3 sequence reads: CASWGQDQPQHF. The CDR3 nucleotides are TGTGCCAGCTGGGGACAGGATCAGCCCCAGCATTTT.

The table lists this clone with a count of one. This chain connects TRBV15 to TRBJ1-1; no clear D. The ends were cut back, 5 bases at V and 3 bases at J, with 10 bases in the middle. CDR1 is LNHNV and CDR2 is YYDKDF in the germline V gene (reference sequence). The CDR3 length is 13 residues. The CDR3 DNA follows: TGTGCCACCAGCCGCAGGCAGGACACTGAAGCTTTCTTT. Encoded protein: CATSRRQDTEAFF. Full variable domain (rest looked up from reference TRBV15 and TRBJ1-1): DAMVIQNPRYQVTQFGKPVTLSCSQTLNHNVMYWYQQKSSQAPKLLFHYYDKDFNNEADTPDNFQSRRPNTSFCFLDIRSPGLGDTAMYLCATSRRQDTEAFFGQGTRLTVV.

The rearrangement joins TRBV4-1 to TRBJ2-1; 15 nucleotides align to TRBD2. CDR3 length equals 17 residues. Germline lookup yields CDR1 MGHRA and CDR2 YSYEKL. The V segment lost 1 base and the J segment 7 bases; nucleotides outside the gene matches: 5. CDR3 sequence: CASSQGTSGGAGNEQFF. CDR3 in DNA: TGCGCCAGCAGCCAAGGGACTAGCGGGGGGGCCGGGAATGAGCAGTTCTTC.

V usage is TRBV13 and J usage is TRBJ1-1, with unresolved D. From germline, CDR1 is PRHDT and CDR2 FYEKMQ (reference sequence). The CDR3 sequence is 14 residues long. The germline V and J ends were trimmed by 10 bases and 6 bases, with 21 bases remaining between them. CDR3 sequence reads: CATQLRDSYSEAFF. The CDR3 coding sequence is TGTGCCACGCAGCTTCGGGATAGTTATTCTGAAGCTTTCTTT.